Reported below is one T cell receptor (beta chain). Its antigen is unidentified. This sample stems from a study of cytomegalovirus exposure and HLA in healthy donors. Whole-study results and caveats: Cytomegalovirus association was assigned to over 150 TCR beta chains.

Samples came from healthy bone marrow donors. This CDR3 is built from 14 residues. Germline assignment: CDR1 SGHRS and CDR2 YFSETQ. J lost 5 bases, V lost 4 bases, and 8 bases had no gene match. With 60 Vbeta and 13 Jbeta primers, the PCR was carried out. The repertoire was sequenced with immunoSEQ multiplex PCR; TCRdb's copy has only in-frame clones and lacks some. The sample contains 100,000 or so clones, around 75% of which appear only once. Sequences were obtained from PBMCs. This receptor was identified in a man aged 35 to 55 in good health and CMV-seronegative. The chain couples TRBV5-1 to TRBJ2-5; TRBD2 matches 7 bases. The CDR3 here is CASSPGRGKETQYF. The CDR3 nucleotides read TGCGCCAGCAGCCCTGGGCGGGGGAAGGAGACCCAGTACTTC.